Below are 21 T cell receptor beta chains sequenced from a single sample in a study of control samples from healthy donors and cancer patients. The protocol was immunoSEQ multiplex PCR, while the TCRdb copy is restricted to in-frame clones and leaves out a portion. The data contain fewer than 60,000 clones, 85% to 95% of them singletons. Material for sequencing was blood. These TCRs come from a young man in good health.

The rearrangement uses TRBV18 and TRBJ1-3, with D perhaps TRBD1 (5 bases). V shed 4 bases and J shed 12 bases, with 13 bases lying between them. Germline CDR1 KGHSH, CDR2 LQKENI. The CDR3 spans 12 residues. DNA for the CDR3: TGTGCCAGCTCACAGGACACGACGGGCATATATTTT. Amino acid sequence: CASSQDTTGIYF. The full variable domain, its missing parts supplied by reference TRBV18 and TRBJ1-3, is NAGVMQNPRHLVRRRGQEARLRCSPMKGHSHVYWYRQLPEEGLKFMVYLQKENIIDESGMPKERFSAEFPKEGPSILRIQQVVRGDSAAYFCASSQDTTGIYFGEGSWLTVV.

The genes are TRBV18 and TRBJ1-2, with D possibly being TRBD1 (5 bases). The CDR3 is 16 amino acids. The germline V and J ends were trimmed by 0 bases and 8 bases, with 19 bases remaining between them. The germline CDR1 and CDR2 sequences are KGHSH and LQKENI. The CDR3 loop reads CASSPPGTEGVWGYTF. The CDR3 DNA follows: TGTGCCAGCTCACCACCCGGGACCGAGGGAGTTTGGGGCTACACCTTC. The full variable domain, rest sourced from reference TRBV18 and TRBJ1-2, is NAGVMQNPRHLVRRRGQEARLRCSPMKGHSHVYWYRQLPEEGLKFMVYLQKENIIDESGMPKERFSAEFPKEGPSILRIQQVVRGDSAAYFCASSPPGTEGVWGYTFGSGTRLTVV.

The chain has TRBV6-1 and TRBJ2-7, with 8 bases matching TRBD2. With V trimmed by 2 bases and J by 2 bases, 5 bases remained unmatched. The CDR3 length is 15 residues. Germline lookup yields CDR1 MNHNS and CDR2 SASEGT. The CDR3 loop is CASSESGSGAYEQYF. The CDR3 coding sequence is TGTGCCAGCAGTGAAAGCGGGAGTGGGGCCTACGAGCAGTACTTC.

The V call is TRBV3-1 (or the pseudogene TRBV3-2), the J call TRBJ1-3; D is unresolved. Germline loops: CDR1 LGHDT, CDR2 YNNKEL (reference sequence). Trimming removed 5 bases from V and 0 bases from J, with 8 bases in between. CDR3 length: 14 residues. This chain's CDR3 is CASSARDSGNTIYF. The CDR3 DNA sequence: TGTGCCAGCAGCGCCCGGGACTCTGGAAACACCATATATTTT.

V gene TRBV5-1 combines with J gene TRBJ2-1; D is perhaps TRBD1 (6 bases). CDR3 size: 15 residues. Trimming pared 4 bases from V and 0 bases from J, leaving 11 bases between. CDR1 is SGHRS and CDR2 is YFSETQ in the germline V gene. The CDR3, as DNA: TGCGCCAGCAGCCCCGGGACAAGCTCCTACAATGAGCAGTTCTTC. Translated, it gives CASSPGTSSYNEQFF.

This clone was observed once. The rearrangement uses TRBV9 and TRBJ1-1; D unclear. V lost 0 bases and J lost 11, with 14 bases in between. The CDR3 totals 13 residues. Per the germline V gene, CDR1 is SGDLS and CDR2 is YYNGEE. In nucleotides, the CDR3 is TGTGCCAGCAGCGTAGATTATCTGTCATATGCTTTCTTT. Its translation: CASSVDYLSYAFF. The full variable domain, with the rest looked up from reference TRBV9 and TRBJ1-1, is DSGVTQTPKHLITATGQRVTLRCSPRSGDLSVYWYQQSLDQGLQFLIQYYNGEERAKGNILERFSAQQFPDLHSELNLSSLELGDSALYFCASSVDYLSYAFFGQGTRLTVV.

The chain couples TRBV5-4 to TRBJ1-2; 8 nucleotides match TRBD1. CDR3 length equals 15 residues. The V gene end was trimmed by 4 bases and the J gene end by 3 bases; junction bases not matched to a gene: 8. CDR1 and CDR2 (germline): SGHNT, YYREEE (reference sequence). CDR3 bases: TGTGCCAGCAGCCTAGCAGGGGGCGCGTACTATGGCTACACCTTC. It yields the protein CASSLAGGAYYGYTF. Full variable domain (rest looked up from reference TRBV5-4 and TRBJ1-2): ETGVTQSPTHLIKTRGQQVTLRCSSQSGHNTVSWYQQALGQGPQFIFQYYREEENGRGNFPPRFSGLQFPNYSSELNVNALELDDSALYLCASSLAGGAYYGYTFGSGTRLTVV.

V and J are TRBV13 and TRBJ1-6; the match to TRBD1 covers 9 bases. From germline, CDR1 is PRHDT and CDR2 FYEKMQ (reference sequence). The length of the CDR3 is 15 residues. V was clipped by 5 bases and J by 8 bases; unmatched bases: 7. The chain's CDR3 is CASSPQGAGHSPLHF. The DNA for the CDR3 is TGTGCCAGCAGCCCACAGGGGGCAGGCCATTCACCCCTCCACTTT.

This chain joins TRBV6-2 or TRBV6-3 and TRBJ2-1, with 9 bases lining up with TRBD2. This CDR3 has 14 amino acids. J lost 7 bases, V lost 6 bases, and 7 bases had no gene match. CDR1 and CDR2 from the germline V gene are MNHEY and SVGEGT. The CDR3 DNA sequence: TGTGCCAGCAGCAATAGCGGGAGTAGGAATGAGCAGTTCTTC. Amino acid sequence: CASSNSGSRNEQFF.

This chain joins TRBV9 and TRBJ1-2; 7 nucleotides match TRBD1. The J segment lost 8 bases and the V segment lost 4 bases, leaving 8 bases of the junction unmatched. Germline CDR1 and CDR2: SGDLS and YYNGEE. The CDR3 sequence is 13 residues long. CDR3 DNA: TGTGCCAGCAGCCCCCCGACAGGGAGAGGCTACACCTTC. Encoded protein: CASSPPTGRGYTF.

The V and J genes are TRBV7-9 and TRBJ1-6, with unresolved D. The CDR3 is 16 amino acids. Germline V gene data show CDR1 as SEHNR and CDR2 as FQNEAQ (reference sequence). With 4 bases removed from V and 6 bases from J, the gap between germline ends came to 16 bases. CDR3 coding DNA: TGTGCCAGCAGCTCATTCGGTGGTACCTTTAATTCACCCCTCCACTTT. Translation: CASSSFGGTFNSPLHF.

This rearrangement joins TRBV15 to TRBJ2-7; a weak D match, TRBD1 (5 bases). CDR3 length equals 12 residues. Germline CDR1 is LNHNV and CDR2 is YYDKDF (reference sequence). V gave up 5 bases and J gave up 2 bases, with 7 bases separating them. The CDR3: CATSQGTYEQYF. CDR3 DNA sequence: TGTGCCACCAGCCAGGGCACCTACGAGCAGTACTTC.

The gene calls are TRBV5-8 and TRBJ1-5; D possibly corresponds to TRBD1 (6 bases). Trimming pared 4 bases from V and 2 bases from J, leaving 10 bases between. Germline CDR1 reads SGHTS; CDR2 reads YDEGEE. The CDR3 spans 14 residues. CDR3 amino acids: CASSEYRGNQPQHF. The CDR3 DNA is TGTGCCAGCAGCGAGTACAGGGGCAATCAGCCCCAGCATTTT. The full variable domain, with the rest looked up from reference TRBV5-8 and TRBJ1-5, is EAGVTQSPTHLIKTRGQQATLRCSPISGHTSVYWYQQALGLGLQFLLWYDEGEERNRGNFPPRFSGRQFPNYSSELNVNALELEDSALYLCASSEYRGNQPQHFGDGTRLSIL.

The rearrangement links TRBV5-6 to TRBJ2-1; no reliable D call. Germline assignment: CDR1 SGHDT and CDR2 YYEEEE. V was cut by 1 base and J by 1 base, with 18 bases left in between. The length of the CDR3 is 18 residues. As DNA, the CDR3 is TGTGCCAGCAGCTTGTACGGAGACTCCATCAGGTCCTACAATGAGCAGTTCTTC. Translating it yields CASSLYGDSIRSYNEQFF.

The gene calls are TRBV27 and TRBJ1-6, with D possibly TRBD1 on 5 matching bases. V was cut by 4 bases and J by 3 bases, with 10 bases left in between. This CDR3 spans 15 amino acids. Germline V lookup: CDR1 MNHEY, CDR2 SMNVEV (reference sequence). Here the CDR3 reads CASSSTRGYNSPLHF. Written as DNA, the CDR3 is TGTGCCAGCAGTTCTACAAGGGGCTATAATTCACCCCTCCACTTT.

The chain uses TRBV5-1 and TRBJ1-4, with D possibly matching TRBD1 (5 bases). V was clipped by 1 base and J by 8 bases, with 12 bases between them. CDR1 is SGHRS and CDR2 is YFSETQ in the germline V gene. The CDR3 length is 14 residues. The CDR3, as DNA: TGCGCCAGCAGCTTGACTGGCCCAGGGGAAAAACTGTTTTTT. It codes for CASSLTGPGEKLFF.

V and J are TRBV11-2 and TRBJ2-7, with D possibly being TRBD2 (6 bases). The CDR3 sequence is 17 residues long. V dropped 0 bases and J dropped 4 bases, with 19 bases sitting between them. Germline CDR1 is SGHAT and CDR2 is FQNNGV. The CDR3 DNA is TGTGCCAGCAGCTTAGATCCTCCGGGGATAGCGGCGTACGAGCAGTACTTC. This codes for CASSLDPPGIAAYEQYF.

The rearrangement links TRBV15 to TRBJ2-4; a possible D gene is TRBD1 (6 bases). Germline CDR1 is LNHNV and CDR2 is YYDKDF (reference sequence). CDR3 length: 17 amino acids. The V and J ends lost 0 bases and 1 base respectively, with 13 bases between them. The CDR3 DNA reads as TGTGCCACCAGCAGAGATGTGGGGGCGATGGCCAAAAACATTCAGTACTTC. This gives the protein CATSRDVGAMAKNIQYF.

The V and J genes are TRBV27 and TRBJ2-1, with a weak D call TRBD2 (6 bases). CDR1 is MNHEY, CDR2 SMNVEV, per germline (reference sequence). This CDR3 is built from 13 residues. V lost 7 bases to trimming and J lost 10 bases, with 17 bases between them. The CDR3 nucleotides read TGTGCCAGCACCCGGACGGTGGGGGGAGAGCAGTTCTTC. Protein sequence: CASTRTVGGEQFF.

This clone was seen just once. The V and J genes are TRBV11-1 and TRBJ2-1; 11 bases are a match to TRBD2. This CDR3 comprises 16 residues. V lost 1 base to trimming and J lost 6 bases; unmatched junction nucleotides: 5. CDR1 is SGHAT, CDR2 FQDESV, per germline (reference sequence). The CDR3 DNA is TGTGCCAGCAGCTTAGGGCTAGCGGGAGGAACCAATGAGCAGTTCTTC. Translation: CASSLGLAGGTNEQFF.

The rearrangement joins TRBV14 to TRBJ1-1; D remains unclear. V was pared by 1 base and J by 4 bases, with 10 bases between. The CDR3 has 14 amino acids. The germline V gene has CDR1 SGHDN and CDR2 FVKESK. The CDR3 DNA reads TGTGCCAGCAGCCAAGTCGCGGTGCTCACTGAAGCTTTCTTT. This translates into CASSQVAVLTEAFF.